This T cell receptor (beta chain) appears in the sequencing data of a study of T-cell memory formation after mild COVID-19. A word on this clonotype: Its antigen is still unknown.

TCRdb reanalysed the 5' RACE reads using MiXCR and keeps one entry per CDR3 protein. Of about 270,000 distinct CDR3 sequences detected, around 15% appear once; the ten largest clones hold 20% to 25%. Study-level results: Day 15 to 85 contractors were CD4/CD8 balanced; later expanders leaned CD4+. Proof of SARS-CoV-2 specificity was absent for the second-wave clones that crested on day 37. Certain responding clones were present in pre-infection memory, suggesting participation of cross-reactive memory.

CDR1 SGHVS and CDR2 FQNEAQ come from the germline V gene. The CDR3 spans 15 residues. Deletions cut 5 bases from V and 6 bases from J, with 18 bases between. The sample was PBMCs or a T cell subset sorted from them (not recorded which). The J gene is TRBJ2-3, the V gene TRBV7-8; tentatively, D is TRBD1 (5 bases). This clonotype was obtained from a young man who had mild COVID-19 (a few samples of this study predate the infection). Cell type and time point are not known. The CDR3 nucleotides are TGTGCCAGCAGCCAGAACAGGATAATCGTCGATACGCAGTATTTT. Its translation: CASSQNRIIVDTQYF.